This T cell receptor (beta chain) was recovered during a study of T-cell memory formation after mild COVID-19. Study background: Largely, the TCR clusters proved donor specific. Study results and limitations: CD4+ bias marked clones expanding day 15 to 37, unlike balanced contracting clones. Clones which contracted sat mainly in CM and EM if CD4+, and in EMRA if CD8+.

Germline-derived CDR1 and CDR2 are LGHNA and YSLEER. CDR3 length: 15 residues. V lost 0 bases, J lost 0 bases, and 8 bases lay in between. Via MiXCR, TCRdb re-called the 5' RACE reads, giving one row per CDR3 protein. The table includes 280,000 or so distinct CDR3 sequences, roughly 18% detected once. Comments on this clonotype: What it binds is not known.

Source material: PBMCs or a T cell subset sorted from them (not recorded which). The receptor comes from a man between 18 and 29 years old who had mild COVID-19 (a few samples of this study predate the infection). Cell type and time point are not known. This chain connects TRBV4-3 to TRBJ1-2; D ambiguous. The CDR3 is CASSQDWGSNYGYTF. The DNA of the CDR3 is TGCGCCAGCAGCCAAGATTGGGGTTCTAACTATGGCTACACCTTC.